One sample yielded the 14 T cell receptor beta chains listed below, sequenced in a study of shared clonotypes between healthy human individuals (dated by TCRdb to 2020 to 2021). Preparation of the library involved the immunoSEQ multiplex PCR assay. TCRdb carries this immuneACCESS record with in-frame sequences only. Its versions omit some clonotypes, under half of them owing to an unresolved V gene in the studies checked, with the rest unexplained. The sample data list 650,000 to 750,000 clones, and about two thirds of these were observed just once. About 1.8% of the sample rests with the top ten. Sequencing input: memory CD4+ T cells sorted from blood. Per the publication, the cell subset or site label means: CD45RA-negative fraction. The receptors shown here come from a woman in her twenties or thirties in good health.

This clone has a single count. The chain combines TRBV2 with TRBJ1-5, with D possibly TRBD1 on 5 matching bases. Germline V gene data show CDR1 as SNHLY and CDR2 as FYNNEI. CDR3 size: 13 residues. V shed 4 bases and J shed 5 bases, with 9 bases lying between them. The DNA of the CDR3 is TGTGCCAGCAGTGGGACAACGGATCAGCCCCAGCATTTT. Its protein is CASSGTTDQPQHF.

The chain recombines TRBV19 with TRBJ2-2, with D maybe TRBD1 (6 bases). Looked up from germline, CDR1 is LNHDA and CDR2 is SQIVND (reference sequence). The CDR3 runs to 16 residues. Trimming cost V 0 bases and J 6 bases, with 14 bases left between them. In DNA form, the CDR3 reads TGTGCCAGTAGTATAGAGGGACACTCTCAGGCCGGGGAGCTGTTTTTT. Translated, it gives CASSIEGHSQAGELFF.

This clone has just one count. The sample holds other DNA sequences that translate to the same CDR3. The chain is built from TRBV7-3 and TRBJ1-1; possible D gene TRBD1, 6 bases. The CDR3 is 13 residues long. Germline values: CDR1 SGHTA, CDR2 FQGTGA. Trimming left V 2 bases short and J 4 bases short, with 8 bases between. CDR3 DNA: TGTGCCAGCAGCTTATCCAGGGGCACTGAAGCTTTCTTT. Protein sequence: CASSLSRGTEAFF. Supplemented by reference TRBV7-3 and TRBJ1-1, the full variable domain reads GAGVSQTPSNKVTEKGKYVELRCDPISGHTALYWYRQSLGQGPEFLIYFQGTGAADDSGLPNDRFFAVRPEGSVSTLKIQRTERGDSAVYLCASSLSRGTEAFFGQGTRLTVV.

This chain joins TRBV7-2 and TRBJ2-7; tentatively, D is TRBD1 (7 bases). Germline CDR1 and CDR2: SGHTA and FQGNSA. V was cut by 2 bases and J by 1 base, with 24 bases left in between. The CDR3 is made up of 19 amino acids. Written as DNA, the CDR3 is TGTGCCAGCAGCTTATTGGCCCTGACGACGCGGGACAGATCCTACGAGCAGTACTTC. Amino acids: CASSLLALTTRDRSYEQYF.

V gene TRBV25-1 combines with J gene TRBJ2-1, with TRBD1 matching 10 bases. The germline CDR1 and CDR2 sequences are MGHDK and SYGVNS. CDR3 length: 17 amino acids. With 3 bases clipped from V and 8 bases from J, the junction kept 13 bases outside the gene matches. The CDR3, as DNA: TGTGCCAGCAGTGATGGAAGTACCGGGACAGGGGAAGATGAGCAGTTCTTC. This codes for CASSDGSTGTGEDEQFF.

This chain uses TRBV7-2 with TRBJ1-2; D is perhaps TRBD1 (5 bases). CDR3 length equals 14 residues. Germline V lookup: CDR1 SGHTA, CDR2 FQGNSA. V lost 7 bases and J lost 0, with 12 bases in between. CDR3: CASTRGSSNYGYTF. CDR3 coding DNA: TGTGCCAGCACAAGGGGAAGTTCTAACTATGGCTACACCTTC.

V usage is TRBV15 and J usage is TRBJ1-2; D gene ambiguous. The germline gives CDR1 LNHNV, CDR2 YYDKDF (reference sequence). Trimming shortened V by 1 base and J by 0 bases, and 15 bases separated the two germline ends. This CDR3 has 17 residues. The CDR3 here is CATSRGQGNRANYGYTF. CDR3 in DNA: TGTGCCACCAGCAGAGGCCAAGGGAACAGAGCTAACTATGGCTACACCTTC.

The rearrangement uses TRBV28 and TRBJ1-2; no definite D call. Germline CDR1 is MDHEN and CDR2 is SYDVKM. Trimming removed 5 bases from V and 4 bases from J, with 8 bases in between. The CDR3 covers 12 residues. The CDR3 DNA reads TGTGCCAGCAGTACAGTATCCTATGGCTACACCTTC. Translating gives CASSTVSYGYTF.

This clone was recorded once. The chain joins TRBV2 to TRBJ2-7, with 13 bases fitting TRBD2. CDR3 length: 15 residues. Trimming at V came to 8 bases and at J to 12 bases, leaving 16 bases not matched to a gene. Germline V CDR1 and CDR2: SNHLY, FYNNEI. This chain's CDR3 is CASRIGTSGELLAYF. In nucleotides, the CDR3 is TGTGCCAGCCGCATTGGGACTAGCGGGGAACTGTTGGCGTACTTC.

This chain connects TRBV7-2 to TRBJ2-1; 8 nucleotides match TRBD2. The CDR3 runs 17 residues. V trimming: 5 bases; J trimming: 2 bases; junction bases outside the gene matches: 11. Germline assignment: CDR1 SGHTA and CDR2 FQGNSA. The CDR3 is CASSNTRSAGAYNEQFF. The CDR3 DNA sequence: TGTGCCAGCAGCAACACAAGGTCAGCGGGAGCCTACAATGAGCAGTTCTTC. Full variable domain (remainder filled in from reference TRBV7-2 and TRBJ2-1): GAGVSQSPSNKVTEKGKDVELRCDPISGHTALYWYRQSLGQGLEFLIYFQGNSAPDKSGLPSDRFSAERTGGSVSTLTIQRTQQEDSAVYLCASSNTRSAGAYNEQFFGPGTRLTVL.

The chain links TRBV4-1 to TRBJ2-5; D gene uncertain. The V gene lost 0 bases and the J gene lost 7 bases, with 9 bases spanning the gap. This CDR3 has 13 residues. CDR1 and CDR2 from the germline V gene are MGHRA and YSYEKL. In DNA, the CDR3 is TGCGCCAGCAGCCAAGAATTATCCCGGACCCAGTACTTC. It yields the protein CASSQELSRTQYF.

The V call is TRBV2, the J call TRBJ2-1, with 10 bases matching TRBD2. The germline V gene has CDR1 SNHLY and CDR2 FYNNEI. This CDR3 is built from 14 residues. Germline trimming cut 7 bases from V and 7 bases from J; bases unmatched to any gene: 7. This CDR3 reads CASTRETSGNEQFF. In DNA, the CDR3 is TGTGCCAGCACCCGGGAGACTAGCGGGAATGAGCAGTTCTTC.

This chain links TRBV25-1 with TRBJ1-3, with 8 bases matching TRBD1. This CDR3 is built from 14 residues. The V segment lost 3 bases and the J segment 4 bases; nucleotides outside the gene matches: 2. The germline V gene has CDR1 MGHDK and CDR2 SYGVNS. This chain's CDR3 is CASSDGDRGNTIYF. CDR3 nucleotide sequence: TGTGCCAGCAGTGACGGGGACAGGGGAAACACCATATATTTT.

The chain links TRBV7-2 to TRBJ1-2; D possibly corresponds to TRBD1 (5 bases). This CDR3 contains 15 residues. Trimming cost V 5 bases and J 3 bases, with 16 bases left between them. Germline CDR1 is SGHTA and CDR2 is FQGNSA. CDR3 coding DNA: TGTGCCAGCAGCAAAGGAGGGGAAAGGTACTATGGCTACACCTTC. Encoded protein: CASSKGGERYYGYTF. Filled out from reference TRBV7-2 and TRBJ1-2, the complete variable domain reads GAGVSQSPSNKVTEKGKDVELRCDPISGHTALYWYRQSLGQGLEFLIYFQGNSAPDKSGLPSDRFSAERTGGSVSTLTIQRTQQEDSAVYLCASSKGGERYYGYTFGSGTRLTVV.